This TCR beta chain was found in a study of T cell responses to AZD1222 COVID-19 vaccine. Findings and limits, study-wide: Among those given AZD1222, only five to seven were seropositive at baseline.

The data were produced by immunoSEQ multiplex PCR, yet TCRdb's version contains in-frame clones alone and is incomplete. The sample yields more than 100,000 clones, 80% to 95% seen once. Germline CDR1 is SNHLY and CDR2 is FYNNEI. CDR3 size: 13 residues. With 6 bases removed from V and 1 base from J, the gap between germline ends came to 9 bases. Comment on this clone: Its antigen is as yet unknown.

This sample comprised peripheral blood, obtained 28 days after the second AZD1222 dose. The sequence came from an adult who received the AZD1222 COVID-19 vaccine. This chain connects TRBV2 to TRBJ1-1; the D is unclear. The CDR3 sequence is CASSAIANTEAFF. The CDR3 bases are TGTGCCAGCAGCGCCATCGCGAACACTGAAGCTTTCTTT.